This TCR beta chain was retrieved from a study of T cell responses to AZD1222 COVID-19 vaccine. Sequencing used immunoSEQ multiplex PCR; TCRdb keeps in-frame clones, though not all of them. The sample shows roughly 150,000 clones, around 91% of them seen only once. V was pared by 7 bases and J by 5 bases, with 5 bases between. The CDR3 covers 11 residues. Germline V gene lookup returns CDR1 MDHEN and CDR2 SYDVKM. This chain uses TRBV28 with TRBJ1-4; D uncertain. This receptor was taken from an adult who received the AZD1222 COVID-19 vaccine. This material consisted of peripheral blood, taken 28 days after the second AZD1222 dose. As DNA, the CDR3 is TGTGCCAGCACTGAAAATGAAAAACTGTTTTTT. It yields the protein CASTENEKLFF.